This T cell receptor (beta chain) was captured by sequencing in a study of CD8+CD57+ T cells in acquired aplastic anemia. Across the whole study: Average DNA yield from sorted CD4+ and CD8+ cells was around 3 ug.

The ends were cut back, 3 bases at V and 2 bases at J, with 6 bases in the middle. CDR1 and CDR2 (germline): KGHDR, SFDVKD. This CDR3 has 14 residues. Genomic DNA served as template for TCR beta VDJ and CDR3 profiling. TCRdb recomputed calls from the reads with MiXCR, one row per CDR3 protein. The repertoire holds 150,000 to 200,000 distinct CDR3 sequences, 71% seen once, with 40% to 55% in the top ten. This clonotype was found once. Antigen: not known. Patients selected for sequencing had displayed CD8+CD57+ cell expansion by flow cytometry. Study-level findings and limits: Simpson's diversity of CD8+ cells was not significantly different in patients compared with controls. The same twenty-nine CD8+ CDR3 sequences occurred in patients and in controls.

The receptor was isolated from a human donor with aplastic anemia. The chain combines TRBV24-1 with TRBJ2-2, with D unresolved. The sequencing input was sorted CD4+, CD8+, or CD8+CD57+ T cells (not recorded which) from PBMCs. The CDR3 DNA reads as TGTGCCACCAGTGATGTTGGCAACACCGGGGAGCTGTTTTTT. Amino acid sequence: CATSDVGNTGELFF.